This TCR beta chain was observed in a study of T cells in Graves' hyperthyroidism and ophthalmopathy. The V gene's germline CDR1 is MNHEY and CDR2 SMNVEV (reference sequence). V shed 0 bases, J shed 3 bases, and the junction held 8 bases outside the gene matches. This CDR3 region has 17 residues. This clonotype was seen at least ten times. RNA transcripts yielded amplified TCR beta CDR3 regions. The TCR CDR3 was amplified in a first-round RT-PCR using the HTBI primer set. Each CDR3 protein gets one entry after TCRdb re-called the multiplex PCR reads with MiXCR. The sample carries some 370,000 distinct CDR3 sequences, 15% to 20% recorded once.

The chain carries TRBV27 and TRBJ2-3; 8 bases match TRBD2. The sequenced sample consisted of blood. This clonotype originated in a woman between 25 and 40 years old with Graves' hyperthyroidism that later progressed to Graves' ophthalmopathy. The CDR3 nucleotides are TGTGCCAGCAGTTTATCGACTTCCGGACTAGCTACAGATACGCAGTATTTT. Its protein product is CASSLSTSGLATDTQYF.